This TCR beta chain was identified in a study of glioma-infiltrating T cells. Study-wide results and caveats: Tissue and blood shared very few CDR3 sequences. Above-expected tissue-blood divergence occurred in all gliomas, most in low-grade ones.

To note about this clonotype: Its antigen remains unknown.

TCR alpha and beta CDR3 regions were amplified from RNA using iRepertoire nested multiplex PCR. For one-step reverse transcription and amplification, 100-400 ng of tissue mRNA or PBMC total RNA was used. Using its own MiXCR run on the multiplex PCR reads, TCRdb lists one record per CDR3 protein. The table shows around 150,000 distinct CDR3 sequences, with more than 35% occurring only once. There are 12 residues in the CDR3. Germline assignment: CDR1 SGHRS and CDR2 YFSETQ. Between the trimmed V and J ends, which lost 4 bases and 6 bases, there was a span of 11 bases. V gene TRBV5-1 combines with J gene TRBJ2-7; D might be TRBD2 (6 bases). This clonotype originated in a human donor with low-grade glioma or glioblastoma, undergoing nonglioma brain surgery, or in good health (not recorded which). What was sequenced was glioma tissue, nonneoplastic brain tissue, or PBMCs (not recorded which). This chain's CDR3 is CASSGGLGEQYF. The CDR3 coding sequence is TGCGCCAGCAGCGGGGGACTGGGCGAGCAGTACTTC. Combining the CDR3 with reference TRBV5-1 and TRBJ2-7 gives the whole variable domain KAGVTQTPRYLIKTRGQQVTLSCSPISGHRSVSWYQQTPGQGLQFLFEYFSETQRNKGNFPGRFSGRQFSNSRSEMNVSTLELGDSALYLCASSGGLGEQYFGPGTRLTVT.